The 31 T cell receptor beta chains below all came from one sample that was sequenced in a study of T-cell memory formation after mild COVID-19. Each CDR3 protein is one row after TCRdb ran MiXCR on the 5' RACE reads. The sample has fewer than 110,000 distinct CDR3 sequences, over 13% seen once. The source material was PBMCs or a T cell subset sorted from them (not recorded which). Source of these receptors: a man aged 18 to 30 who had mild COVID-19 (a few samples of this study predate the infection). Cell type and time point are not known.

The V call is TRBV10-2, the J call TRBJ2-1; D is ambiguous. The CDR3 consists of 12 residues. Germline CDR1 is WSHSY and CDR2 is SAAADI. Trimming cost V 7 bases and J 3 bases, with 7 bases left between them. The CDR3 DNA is TGCGCCAGCAACGGCGACTACAATGAGCAGTTCTTC. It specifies CASNGDYNEQFF.

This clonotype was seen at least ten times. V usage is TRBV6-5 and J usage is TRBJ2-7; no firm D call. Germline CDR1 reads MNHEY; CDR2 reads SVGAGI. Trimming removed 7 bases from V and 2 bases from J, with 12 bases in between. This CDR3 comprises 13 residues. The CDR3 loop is CASTPSWAYEQYF. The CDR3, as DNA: TGTGCCAGCACCCCATCCTGGGCCTACGAGCAGTACTTC.

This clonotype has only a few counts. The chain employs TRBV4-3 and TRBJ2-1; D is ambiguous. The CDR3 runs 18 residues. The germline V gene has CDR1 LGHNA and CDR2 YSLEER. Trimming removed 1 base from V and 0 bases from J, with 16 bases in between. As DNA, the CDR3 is TGCGCCAGCAGCCAAGCCCTCCTCTCCCTGAGCTCCTACAATGAGCAGTTCTTC. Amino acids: CASSQALLSLSSYNEQFF.

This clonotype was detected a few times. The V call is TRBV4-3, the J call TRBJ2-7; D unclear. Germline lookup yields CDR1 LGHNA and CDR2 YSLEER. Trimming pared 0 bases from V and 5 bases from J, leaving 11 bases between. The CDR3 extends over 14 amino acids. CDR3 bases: TGCGCCAGCAGCCAAGAAGGTTCACACGACGAGCAGTACTTC. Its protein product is CASSQEGSHDEQYF.

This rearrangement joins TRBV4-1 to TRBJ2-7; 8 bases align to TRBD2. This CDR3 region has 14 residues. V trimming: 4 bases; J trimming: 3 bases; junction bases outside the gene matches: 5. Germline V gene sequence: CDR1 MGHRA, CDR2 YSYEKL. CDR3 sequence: CASSPRSGSYEQYV. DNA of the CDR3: TGCGCCAGCAGCCCCCGGAGCGGGAGCTACGAGCAGTACGTC.

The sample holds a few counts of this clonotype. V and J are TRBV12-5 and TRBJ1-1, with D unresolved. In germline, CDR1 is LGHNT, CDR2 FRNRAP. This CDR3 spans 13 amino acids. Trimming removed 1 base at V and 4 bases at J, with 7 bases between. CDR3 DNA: TGTGCTAGTGGTTTGGGACGGGGCACTGAAGCTTTCTTT. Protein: CASGLGRGTEAFF.

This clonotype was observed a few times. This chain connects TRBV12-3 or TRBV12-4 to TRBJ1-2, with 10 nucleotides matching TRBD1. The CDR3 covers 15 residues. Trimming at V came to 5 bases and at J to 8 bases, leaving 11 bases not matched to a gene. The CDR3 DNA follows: TGTGCCAGCAGTCCTCTCGCGACAGGGGGCGAGGGCTACACCTTC. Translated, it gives CASSPLATGGEGYTF.

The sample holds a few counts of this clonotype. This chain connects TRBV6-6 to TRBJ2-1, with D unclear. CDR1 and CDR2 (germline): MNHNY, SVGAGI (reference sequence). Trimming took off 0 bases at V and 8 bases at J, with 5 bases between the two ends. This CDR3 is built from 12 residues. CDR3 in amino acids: CASSYSVDEQFF. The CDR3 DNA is TGTGCCAGCAGTTACTCGGTAGATGAGCAGTTCTTC.

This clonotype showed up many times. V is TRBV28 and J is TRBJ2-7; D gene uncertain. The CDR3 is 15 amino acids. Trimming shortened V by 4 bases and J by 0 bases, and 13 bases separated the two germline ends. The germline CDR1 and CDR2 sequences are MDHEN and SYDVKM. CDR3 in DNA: TGTGCCAGCAGTTCTAGGGTCCACCCCTCCTACGAGCAGTACTTC. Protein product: CASSSRVHPSYEQYF.

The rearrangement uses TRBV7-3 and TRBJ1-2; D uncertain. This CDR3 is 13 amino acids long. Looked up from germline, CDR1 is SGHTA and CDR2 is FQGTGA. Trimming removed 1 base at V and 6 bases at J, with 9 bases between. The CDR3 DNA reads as TGTGCCAGCAGCTTAAGGAACGGGGATGGCTACACCTTC. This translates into CASSLRNGDGYTF.

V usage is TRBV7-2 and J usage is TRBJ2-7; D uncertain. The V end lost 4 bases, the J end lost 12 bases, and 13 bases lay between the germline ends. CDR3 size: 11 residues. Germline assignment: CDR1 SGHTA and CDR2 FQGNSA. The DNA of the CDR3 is TGTGCCAGCAGCTCCAAGGGTAGGCTGTACTTC. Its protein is CASSSKGRLYF.

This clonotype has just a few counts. The CDR3 sequence is CATSDIQGTGELFF. Here the CDR3 DNA reads TGTGCCACCAGTGATATTCAGGGGACCGGGGAGCTGTTTTTT. V usage is TRBV24-1 and J usage is TRBJ2-2; D may be TRBD1 (6 bases). Trimming shortened V by 3 bases and J by 5 bases, and 9 bases separated the two germline ends. The CDR3 covers 14 residues. Per germline, CDR1 KGHDR and CDR2 SFDVKD.

CDR3 protein: CASSVGSGGDDTQYF. The DNA of the CDR3 is TGTGCCAGCAGCGTAGGGAGCGGGGGAGACGATACGCAGTATTTT. The rearrangement joins TRBV9 to TRBJ2-3; 8 nucleotides align to TRBD2. The CDR3 sequence is 15 residues long. After removal of 0 bases from V and 6 bases from J, the junction contained 6 bases not matched to a gene. Germline-derived CDR1 and CDR2 are SGDLS and YYNGEE.

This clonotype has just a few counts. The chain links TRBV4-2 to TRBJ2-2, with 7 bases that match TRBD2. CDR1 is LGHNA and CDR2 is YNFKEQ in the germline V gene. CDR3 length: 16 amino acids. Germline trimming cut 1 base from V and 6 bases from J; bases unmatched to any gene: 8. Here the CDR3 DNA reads TGTGCCAGCAGCCAAGCCGGCCGGACTAGGCCCGGGGAGCTGTTTTTT. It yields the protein CASSQAGRTRPGELFF.

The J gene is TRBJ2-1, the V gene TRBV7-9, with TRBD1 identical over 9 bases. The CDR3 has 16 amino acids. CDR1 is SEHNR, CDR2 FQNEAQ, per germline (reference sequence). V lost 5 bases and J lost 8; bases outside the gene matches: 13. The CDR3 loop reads CASSITGTGIVHEQFF. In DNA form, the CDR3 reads TGTGCCAGCAGCATTACCGGGACAGGGATTGTACATGAGCAGTTCTTC.

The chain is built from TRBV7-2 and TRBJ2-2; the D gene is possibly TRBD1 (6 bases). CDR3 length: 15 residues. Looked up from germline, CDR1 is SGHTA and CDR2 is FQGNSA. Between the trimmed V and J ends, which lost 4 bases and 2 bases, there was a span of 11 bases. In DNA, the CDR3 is TGTGCCAGCAGCTCCCGGGACATTAACACCGGGGAGCTGTTTTTT. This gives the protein CASSSRDINTGELFF.

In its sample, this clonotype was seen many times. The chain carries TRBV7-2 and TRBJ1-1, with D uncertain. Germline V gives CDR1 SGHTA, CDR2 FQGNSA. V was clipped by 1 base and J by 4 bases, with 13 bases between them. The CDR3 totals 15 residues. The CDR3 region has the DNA TGTGCCAGCAGCTTAGAGCGGAGAGGCGGCACTGAAGCTTTCTTT. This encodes CASSLERRGGTEAFF.

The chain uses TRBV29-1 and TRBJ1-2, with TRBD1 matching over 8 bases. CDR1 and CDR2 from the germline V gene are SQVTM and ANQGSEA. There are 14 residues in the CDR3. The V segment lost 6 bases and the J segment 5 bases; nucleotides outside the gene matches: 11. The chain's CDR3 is CSVYLTGVNYGYTF. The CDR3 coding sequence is TGCAGCGTGTACCTGACAGGGGTTAATTATGGCTACACCTTC.

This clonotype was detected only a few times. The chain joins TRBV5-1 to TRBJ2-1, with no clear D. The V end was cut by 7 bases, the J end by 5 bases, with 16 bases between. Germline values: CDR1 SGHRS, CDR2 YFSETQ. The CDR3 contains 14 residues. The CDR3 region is CASLDEPTDNEQFF. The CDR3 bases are TGCGCCAGCTTGGACGAGCCTACCGACAATGAGCAGTTCTTC.

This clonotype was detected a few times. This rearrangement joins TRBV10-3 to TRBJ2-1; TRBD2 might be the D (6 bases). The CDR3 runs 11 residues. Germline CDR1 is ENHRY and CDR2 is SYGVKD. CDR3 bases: TGTGCGATCTGGAGGGGCAATGAGCAGTTCTTC. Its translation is CAIWRGNEQFF.

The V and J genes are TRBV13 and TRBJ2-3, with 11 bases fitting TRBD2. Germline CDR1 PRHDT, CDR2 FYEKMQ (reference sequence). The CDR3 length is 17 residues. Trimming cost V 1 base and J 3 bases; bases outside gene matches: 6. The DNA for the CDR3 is TGTGCCAGCAGCTTAGTCCCGACTAGCGGGGTGACAGATACGCAGTATTTT. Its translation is CASSLVPTSGVTDTQYF.

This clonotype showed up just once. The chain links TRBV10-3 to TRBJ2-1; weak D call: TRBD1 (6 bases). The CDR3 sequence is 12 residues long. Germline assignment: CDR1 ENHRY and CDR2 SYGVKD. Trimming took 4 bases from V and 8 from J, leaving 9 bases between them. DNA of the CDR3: TGTGCCATCAGTGGGACAGAATATGAGCAGTTCTTC. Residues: CAISGTEYEQFF.

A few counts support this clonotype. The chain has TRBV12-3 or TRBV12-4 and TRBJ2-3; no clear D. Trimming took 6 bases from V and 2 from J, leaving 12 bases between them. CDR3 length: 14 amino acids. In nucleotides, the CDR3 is TGTGCCAGCAGCTCAGACCGGGCCACAGATACGCAGTATTTT. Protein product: CASSSDRATDTQYF.

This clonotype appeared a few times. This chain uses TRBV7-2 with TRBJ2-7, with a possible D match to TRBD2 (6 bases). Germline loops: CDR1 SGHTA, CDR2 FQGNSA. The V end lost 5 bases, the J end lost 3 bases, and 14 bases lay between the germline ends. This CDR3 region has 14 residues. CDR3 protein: CASSVIGGVYEQYF. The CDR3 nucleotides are TGTGCCAGCAGCGTCATTGGAGGGGTCTACGAGCAGTACTTC. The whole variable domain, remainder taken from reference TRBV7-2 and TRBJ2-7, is GAGVSQSPSNKVTEKGKDVELRCDPISGHTALYWYRQSLGQGLEFLIYFQGNSAPDKSGLPSDRFSAERTGGSVSTLTIQRTQQEDSAVYLCASSVIGGVYEQYFGPGTRLTVT.

The CDR3 nucleotides read TGCGCCAGCAGCCAAGATTCGAGGGAGAACTATGGCTACACCTTC. Its translation is CASSQDSRENYGYTF. The chain uses TRBV4-1 and TRBJ1-2; D uncertain. With 0 bases removed from V and 2 bases from J, the gap between germline ends came to 10 bases. Germline V gene lookup returns CDR1 MGHRA and CDR2 YSYEKL. This CDR3 contains 15 residues.

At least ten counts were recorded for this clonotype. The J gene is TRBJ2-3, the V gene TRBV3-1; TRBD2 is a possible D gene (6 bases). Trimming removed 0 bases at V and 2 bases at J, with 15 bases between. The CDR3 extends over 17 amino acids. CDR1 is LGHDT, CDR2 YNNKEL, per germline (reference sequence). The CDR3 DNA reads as TGTGCCAGCAGCCAAGATGGAACTAGCAGGGTCACAGATACGCAGTATTTT. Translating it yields CASSQDGTSRVTDTQYF.

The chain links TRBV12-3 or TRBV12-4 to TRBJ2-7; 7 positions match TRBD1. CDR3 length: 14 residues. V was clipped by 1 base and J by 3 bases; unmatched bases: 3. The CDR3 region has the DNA TGTGCCAGCAGTTTAGGACAGGGTAACTACGAGCAGTACGTC. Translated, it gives CASSLGQGNYEQYV.

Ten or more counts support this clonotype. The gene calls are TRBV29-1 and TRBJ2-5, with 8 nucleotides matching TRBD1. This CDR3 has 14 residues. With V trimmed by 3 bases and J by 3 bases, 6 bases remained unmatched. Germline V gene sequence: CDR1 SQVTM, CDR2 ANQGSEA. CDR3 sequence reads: CSVEGLGQEETQYF. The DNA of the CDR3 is TGCAGCGTTGAGGGTTTGGGACAGGAAGAGACCCAGTACTTC.

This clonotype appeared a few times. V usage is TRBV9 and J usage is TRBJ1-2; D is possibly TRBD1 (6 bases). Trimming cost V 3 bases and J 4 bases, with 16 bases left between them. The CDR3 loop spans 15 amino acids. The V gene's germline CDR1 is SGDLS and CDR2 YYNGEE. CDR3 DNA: TGTGCCAGCAGCGCTGGGGGGCCGACAGCCTATGGCTACACCTTC. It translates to CASSAGGPTAYGYTF.

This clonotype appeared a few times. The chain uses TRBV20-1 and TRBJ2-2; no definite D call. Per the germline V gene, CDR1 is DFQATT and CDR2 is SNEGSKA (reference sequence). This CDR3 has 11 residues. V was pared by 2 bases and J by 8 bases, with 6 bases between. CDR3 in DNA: TGCAGTGCTAGATGGGCGGGGGAGCTGTTTTTT. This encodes CSARWAGELFF.

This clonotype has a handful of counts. CDR3 nucleotides: TGCAGTGCTAGAGGACAGGGGAACTACGAGCAGTACGTC. Amino acid sequence: CSARGQGNYEQYV. J is TRBJ2-7 and V is TRBV20-1, with 8 bases fitting TRBD1. Germline V gene lookup returns CDR1 DFQATT and CDR2 SNEGSKA (reference sequence). This CDR3 has 13 amino acids. V dropped 1 base and J dropped 3; count of bases not matched to a gene: 2.